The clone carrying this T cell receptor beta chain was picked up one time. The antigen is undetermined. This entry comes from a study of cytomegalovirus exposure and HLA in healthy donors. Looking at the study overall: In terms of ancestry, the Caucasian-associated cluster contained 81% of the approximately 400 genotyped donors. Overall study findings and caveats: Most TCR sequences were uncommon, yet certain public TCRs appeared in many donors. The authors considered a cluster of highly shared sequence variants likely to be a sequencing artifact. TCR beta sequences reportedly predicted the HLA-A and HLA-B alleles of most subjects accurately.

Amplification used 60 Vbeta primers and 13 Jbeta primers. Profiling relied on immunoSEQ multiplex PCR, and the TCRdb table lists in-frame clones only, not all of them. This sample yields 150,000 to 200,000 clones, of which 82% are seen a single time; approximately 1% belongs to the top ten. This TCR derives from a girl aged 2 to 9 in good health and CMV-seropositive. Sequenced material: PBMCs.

CDR3 region: CAWSELDTGELFF. CDR3 coding DNA: TGTGCCTGGAGTGAACTGGACACCGGGGAGCTGTTTTTT. The genes are TRBV30 and TRBJ2-2; the D is unclear. V was trimmed by 1 base and J by 3 bases, leaving 6 bases between them. This CDR3 spans 13 amino acids. Germline lookup yields CDR1 GTSNPN and CDR2 SVGIG (reference sequence).